Below are 2 T cell receptor beta chains sequenced from a single sample in a study of CXCR3-negative and CXCR3-positive naive CD8 T cells. General observations from the study: Naive cells with CXCR3 showed TRB CDR3s that were more hydrophobic than those in CXCR3-negative naive cells.

For these receptors, no antigen is known. Libraries of TRB cDNA were made by 5' RACE and carried UMIs. From the 5' RACE reads, TCRdb lists one entry per CDR3 protein and no DNA. This sample contains some 54,000 distinct CDR3 sequences. Sample: naive CXCR3+ CD8+ T cells from blood. Subset in this sample: CD45RO-CCR7+CD27+CD95- naive CD8+ T cells expressing CXCR3 (TNR3+). The receptor source for this set is a human donor in good health. Some clones in this sample may be carry-over from other donors' samples.

The chain combines TRBV5-1 with TRBJ2-7; the D call of TRBD1 rests on TCRdb alone, since no DNA is present to check it. Germline V gene data show CDR1 as SGHRS and CDR2 as YFSETQ. This CDR3 is built from 12 residues. This CDR3 reads CASSWTGLEQYF.

V gene TRBV29-1 combines with J gene TRBJ2-7; TCRdb gives TRBD1 as the D gene, but with no DNA this cannot be confirmed. CDR1 is SQVTM, CDR2 ANQGSEA, per germline. This CDR3 region has 13 residues. CDR3 region: CSVIIRDPYEQYF.